The T cell receptor beta chain described here comes from a study of CD8+CD57+ T cells in acquired aplastic anemia. Study information: Yields of DNA that came from sorted CD4+ and CD8+ cells averaged roughly 3.2 ug.

TCR beta VDJ and CDR3 profiling used genomic DNA as template. MiXCR, applied by TCRdb to the reads, yields one record per CDR3 protein. The table records 150,000 to 200,000 distinct CDR3 sequences, 64% of them present only once. Broader study findings: CD8+ Simpson's diversity showed no significant patient-control difference. Found in both controls and patients were around 30 CD8+ CDR3 sequences.

This clonotype has just one count. What it binds is unknown. Germline V gives CDR1 KGHDR, CDR2 SFDVKD. V lost 3 bases and J 12 bases, leaving 11 bases between the germline ends. CDR3 length: 13 residues. Sequenced: sorted CD4+, CD8+, or CD8+CD57+ T cells (not recorded which) from PBMCs. The V call is TRBV24-1, the J call TRBJ1-6, with D tentatively TRBD1 (6 bases). The receptor was isolated from a human donor with severe aplastic anemia or a healthy control (not recorded which). CDR3 sequence: CATSDAGVGPLHF. The DNA for the CDR3 is TGTGCCACCAGTGATGCAGGGGTGGGACCCCTCCACTTT.